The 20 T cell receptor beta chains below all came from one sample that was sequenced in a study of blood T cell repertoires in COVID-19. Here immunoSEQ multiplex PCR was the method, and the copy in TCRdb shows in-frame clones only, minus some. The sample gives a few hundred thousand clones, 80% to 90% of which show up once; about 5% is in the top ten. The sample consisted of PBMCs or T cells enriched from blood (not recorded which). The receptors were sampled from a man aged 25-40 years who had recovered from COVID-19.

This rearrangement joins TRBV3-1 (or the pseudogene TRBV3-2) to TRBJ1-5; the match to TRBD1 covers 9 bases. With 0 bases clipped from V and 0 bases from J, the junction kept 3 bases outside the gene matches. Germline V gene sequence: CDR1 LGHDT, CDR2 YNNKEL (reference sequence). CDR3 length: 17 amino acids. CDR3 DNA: TGTGCCAGCAGCCAAGATACAGGGGGCTATAGCAATCAGCCCCAGCATTTT. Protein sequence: CASSQDTGGYSNQPQHF.

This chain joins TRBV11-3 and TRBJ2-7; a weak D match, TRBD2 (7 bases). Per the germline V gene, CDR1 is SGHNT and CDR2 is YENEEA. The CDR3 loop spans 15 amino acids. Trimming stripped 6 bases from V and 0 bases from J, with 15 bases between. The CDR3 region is CASSLLGGPSYEQYF. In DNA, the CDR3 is TGTGCCAGCAGTCTTTTGGGGGGGCCCTCCTACGAGCAGTACTTC.

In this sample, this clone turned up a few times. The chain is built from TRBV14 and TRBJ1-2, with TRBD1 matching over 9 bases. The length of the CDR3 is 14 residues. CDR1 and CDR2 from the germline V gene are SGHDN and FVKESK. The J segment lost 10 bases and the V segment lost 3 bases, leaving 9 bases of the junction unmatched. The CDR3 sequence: CASSQTRTGVPYTF. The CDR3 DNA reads TGTGCCAGCAGCCAGACCCGGACAGGGGTGCCCTACACCTTC.

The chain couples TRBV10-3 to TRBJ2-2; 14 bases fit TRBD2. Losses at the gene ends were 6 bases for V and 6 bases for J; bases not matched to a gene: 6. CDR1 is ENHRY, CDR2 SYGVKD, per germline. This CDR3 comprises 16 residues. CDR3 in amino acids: CAIRPTSGGAPGELFF. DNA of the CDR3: TGTGCCATCAGACCGACTAGCGGGGGGGCCCCCGGGGAGCTGTTTTTT.

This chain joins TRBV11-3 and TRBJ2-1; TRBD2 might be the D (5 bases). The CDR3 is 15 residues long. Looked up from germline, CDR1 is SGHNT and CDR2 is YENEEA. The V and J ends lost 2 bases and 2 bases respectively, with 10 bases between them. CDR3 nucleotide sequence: TGTGCCAGCAGCTTAAACAGCGGACCCTACAATGAGCAGTTCTTC. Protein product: CASSLNSGPYNEQFF.

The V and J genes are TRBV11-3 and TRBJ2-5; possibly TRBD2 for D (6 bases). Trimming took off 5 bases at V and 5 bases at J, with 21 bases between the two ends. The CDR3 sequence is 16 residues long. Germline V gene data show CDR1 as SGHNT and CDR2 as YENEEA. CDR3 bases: TGTGCCAGCAGCCTAGGGGAGGCCAATGGGGTGGAGACCCAGTACTTC. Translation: CASSLGEANGVETQYF.

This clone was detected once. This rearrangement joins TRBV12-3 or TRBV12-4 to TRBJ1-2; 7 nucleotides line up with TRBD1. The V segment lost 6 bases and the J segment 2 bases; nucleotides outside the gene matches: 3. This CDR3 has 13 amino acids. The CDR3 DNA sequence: TGTGCCAGCAGAGACAGGGCCAACTATGGCTACACCTTC. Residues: CASRDRANYGYTF.

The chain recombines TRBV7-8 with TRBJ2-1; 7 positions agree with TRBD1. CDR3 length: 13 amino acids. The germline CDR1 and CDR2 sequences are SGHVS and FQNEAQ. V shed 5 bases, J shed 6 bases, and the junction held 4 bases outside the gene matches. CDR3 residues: CASSIDRVNEQFF. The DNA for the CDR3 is TGTGCCAGCAGCATCGACAGGGTCAATGAGCAGTTCTTC.

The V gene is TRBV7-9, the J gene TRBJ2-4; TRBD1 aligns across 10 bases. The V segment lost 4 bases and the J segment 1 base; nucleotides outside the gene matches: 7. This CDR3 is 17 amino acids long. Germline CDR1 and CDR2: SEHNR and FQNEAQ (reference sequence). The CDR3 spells CASSSRQGANAKNIQYF. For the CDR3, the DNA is TGTGCCAGCAGCTCCAGACAGGGGGCTAATGCCAAAAACATTCAGTACTTC.

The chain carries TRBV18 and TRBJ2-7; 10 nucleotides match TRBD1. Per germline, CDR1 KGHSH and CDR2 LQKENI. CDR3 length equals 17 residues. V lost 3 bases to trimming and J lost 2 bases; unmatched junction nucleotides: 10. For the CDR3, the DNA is TGTGCCAGCTCACCTCTAAGGGGACAGGGGCATCCCTACGAGCAGTACTTC. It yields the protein CASSPLRGQGHPYEQYF.

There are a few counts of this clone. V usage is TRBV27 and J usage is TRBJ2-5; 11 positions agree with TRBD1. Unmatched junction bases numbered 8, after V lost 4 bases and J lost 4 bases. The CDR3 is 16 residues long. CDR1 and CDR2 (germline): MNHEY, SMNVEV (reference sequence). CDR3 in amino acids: CASSSGTGGNSETQYF. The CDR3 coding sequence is TGTGCCAGCAGTTCCGGGACAGGGGGTAATTCAGAGACCCAGTACTTC.

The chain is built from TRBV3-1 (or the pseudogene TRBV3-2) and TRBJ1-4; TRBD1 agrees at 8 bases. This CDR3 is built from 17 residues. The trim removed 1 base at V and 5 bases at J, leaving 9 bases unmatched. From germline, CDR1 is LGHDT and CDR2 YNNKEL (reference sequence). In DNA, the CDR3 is TGTGCCAGCAGCCAAGGAGGACAGGGTGTACTGAATGAAAAACTGTTTTTT. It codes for CASSQGGQGVLNEKLFF.

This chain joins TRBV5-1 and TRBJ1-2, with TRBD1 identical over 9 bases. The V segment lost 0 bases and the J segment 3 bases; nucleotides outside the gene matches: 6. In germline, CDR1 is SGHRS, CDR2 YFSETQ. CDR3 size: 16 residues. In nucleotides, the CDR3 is TGCGCCAGCAGCTTGGGGGGACAGGGTGGAGACTATGGCTACACCTTC. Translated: CASSLGGQGGDYGYTF.

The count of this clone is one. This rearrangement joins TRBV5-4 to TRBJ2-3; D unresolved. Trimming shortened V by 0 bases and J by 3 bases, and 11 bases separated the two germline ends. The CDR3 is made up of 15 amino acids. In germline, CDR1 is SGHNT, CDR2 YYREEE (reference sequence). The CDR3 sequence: CASSLDPTTTDTQYF. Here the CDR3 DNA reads TGTGCCAGCAGCTTGGACCCTACTACGACAGATACGCAGTATTTT.

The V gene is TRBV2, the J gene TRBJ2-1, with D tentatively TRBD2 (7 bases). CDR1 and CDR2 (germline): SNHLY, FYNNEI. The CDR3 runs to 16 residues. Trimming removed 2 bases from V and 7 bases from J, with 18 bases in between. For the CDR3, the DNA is TGTGCCAGCAGTGAACGTCGGGGGGCCCCTAGGAATGAGCAGTTCTTC. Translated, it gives CASSERRGAPRNEQFF.

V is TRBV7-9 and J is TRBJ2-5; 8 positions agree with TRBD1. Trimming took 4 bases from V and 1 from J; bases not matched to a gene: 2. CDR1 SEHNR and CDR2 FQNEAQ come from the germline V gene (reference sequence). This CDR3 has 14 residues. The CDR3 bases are TGTGCCAGCAGCTCCAGGGGGCCCCAAGAGACCCAGTACTTC. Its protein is CASSSRGPQETQYF.

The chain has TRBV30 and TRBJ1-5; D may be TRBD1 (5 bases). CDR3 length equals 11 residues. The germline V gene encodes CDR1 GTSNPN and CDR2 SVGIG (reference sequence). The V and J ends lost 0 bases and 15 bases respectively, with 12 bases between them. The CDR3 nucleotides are TGTGCCTGGAGTGTCGAAGGGACTCCGCATTTT. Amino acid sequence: CAWSVEGTPHF.

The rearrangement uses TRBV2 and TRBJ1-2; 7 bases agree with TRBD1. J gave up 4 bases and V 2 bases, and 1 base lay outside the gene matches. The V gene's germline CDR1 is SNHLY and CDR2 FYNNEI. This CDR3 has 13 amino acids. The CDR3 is CASSERTGYGYTF. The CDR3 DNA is TGTGCCAGCAGTGAACGGACAGGCTATGGCTACACCTTC.

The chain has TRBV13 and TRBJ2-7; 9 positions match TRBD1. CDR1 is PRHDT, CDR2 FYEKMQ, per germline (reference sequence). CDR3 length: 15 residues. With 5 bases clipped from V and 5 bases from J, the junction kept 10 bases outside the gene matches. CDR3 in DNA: TGTGCCAGCAGCGGACAACAGGGGGCTACCCACGAGCAGTACTTC. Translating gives CASSGQQGATHEQYF.

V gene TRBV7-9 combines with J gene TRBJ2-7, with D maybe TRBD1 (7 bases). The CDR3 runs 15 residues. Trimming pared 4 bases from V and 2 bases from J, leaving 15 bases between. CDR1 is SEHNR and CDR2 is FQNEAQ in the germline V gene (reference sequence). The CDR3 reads CASSSPGDRPYEQYF. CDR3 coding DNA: TGTGCCAGCAGCTCTCCGGGGGACAGACCCTACGAGCAGTACTTC.